What follows describes a single TCR beta chain. Germline V lookup: CDR1 KGHSH, CDR2 LQKENI. The V end was cut by 3 bases, the J end by 9 bases, with 9 bases between. The CDR3 extends over 13 amino acids. Libraries were prepared by immunoSEQ multiplex PCR; TCRdb keeps only in-frame clonotypes and omits some of them. The table includes hundreds of thousands of clones, 85% to 90% detected once. The data belong to a study of blood T cell repertoires in COVID-19. The specimen was peripheral blood. This sequence joins TRBV18 and TRBJ1-6; D is undetermined. The source is a woman aged 45-59 years with COVID-19, enrolled during active disease. The CDR3 region has the DNA TGTGCCAGCTCACCCGACGAGGGTTCACCCCTCCACTTT. Translating gives CASSPDEGSPLHF.